This TCR beta chain was recovered during a study of a mutant IDH1 vaccine in newly diagnosed glioma. On the study more broadly: Week 47 marked visit V13, whereas week 35 marked visit V12.

Here immunoSEQ multiplex PCR was the method, and the copy in TCRdb shows in-frame clones only, minus some. The data show approximately 84,000 clones, about 81% seen once. Turning to this clone: Its antigen remains unknown.

Time point reported: week 47, end of study. Each dose delivered 300 ug of mutant IDH1 20-mer peptide subcutaneously with imiquimod. The sequence derives from a man aged 40-50 years with glioma. This specimen was PBMCs, taken from a glioma patient whose treatment included an IDH1 peptide vaccine.

This CDR3 reads CASSQVQGARYEQYF. CDR3 nucleotides: TGCGCCAGCAGCCAAGTACAGGGGGCTAGGTACGAGCAGTACTTC. V and J are TRBV4-3 and TRBJ2-7, with TRBD1 matching over 9 bases. CDR3 length equals 15 residues. The germline CDR1 and CDR2 sequences are LGHNA and YSLEER. J lost 4 bases, V lost 1 base, and 5 bases had no gene match.